The 29 T cell receptor beta chains in this list originate from one sample, sequenced in a study of blood T cell repertoires in COVID-19. TCRdb's copy holds only in-frame clones and misses some; the assay was immunoSEQ multiplex PCR. The sample shows around 300,000 clones, 85% of them seen only once. The sequenced sample was PBMCs or T cells enriched from blood (not recorded which). Receptors originate from a woman between 45 and 65 years old who had recovered from COVID-19.

This chain links TRBV7-9 with TRBJ1-4, with 10 bases lining up with TRBD1. With V trimmed by 1 base and J by 7 bases, 3 bases remained unmatched. Looked up from germline, CDR1 is SEHNR and CDR2 is FQNEAQ (reference sequence). CDR3 length equals 15 residues. The CDR3 DNA sequence: TGTGCCAGCAGCTTAGGGGACAGGGGTTCTGAAAAACTGTTTTTT. Its translation is CASSLGDRGSEKLFF.

V usage is TRBV7-8 and J usage is TRBJ2-7, with TRBD1 matching over 9 bases. This CDR3 comprises 15 residues. The V and J ends lost 6 bases and 2 bases, in that order; junction bases with no gene match: 8. The germline V gene has CDR1 SGHVS and CDR2 FQNEAQ. CDR3 region: CASRLAGQGPYEQYF. In DNA, the CDR3 is TGTGCCAGCAGATTGGCGGGACAGGGACCCTACGAGCAGTACTTC. The variable domain in full, completed from reference TRBV7-8 and TRBJ2-7, reads GAGVSQSPRYKVAKRGQDVALRCDPISGHVSLFWYQQALGQGPEFLTYFQNEAQLDKSGLPSDRFFAERPEGSVSTLKIQRTQQEDSAVYLCASRLAGQGPYEQYFGPGTRLTVT.

V and J are TRBV19 and TRBJ1-1; possible D gene TRBD1, 6 bases. CDR1 and CDR2 from the germline V gene are LNHDA and SQIVND (reference sequence). Trimming left V 4 bases short and J 0 bases short, with 15 bases between. The CDR3 length is 16 residues. The CDR3 coding sequence is TGTGCCAGTAGTACCCTAGGTGGACAGATGAACACTGAAGCTTTCTTT. Protein sequence: CASSTLGGQMNTEAFF.

The genes are TRBV19 and TRBJ1-1, with TRBD1 matching 8 bases. The germline CDR1 and CDR2 sequences are LNHDA and SQIVND (reference sequence). V gave up 4 bases and J gave up 7 bases; unmatched junction bases: 2. The CDR3 is 12 residues long. The CDR3 DNA follows: TGTGCCAGTAGTACTGGGACAGGTGAAGCTTTCTTT. This translates into CASSTGTGEAFF.

The gene calls are TRBV6-6 and TRBJ2-3; 16 bases agree with TRBD2. This CDR3 region has 20 residues. Per germline, CDR1 MNHNY and CDR2 SVGAGI (reference sequence). The junction had 16 bases not matched to a gene; V was cut back by 5 bases and J by 5 bases. The DNA of the CDR3 is TGTGCCAGCAGTCAACCTCCGGGACTAGCGGGAGGGGGAGTTAGAGATACGCAGTATTTT. Its protein is CASSQPPGLAGGGVRDTQYF.

Comments on this clone: Other DNA variants within this sample encode the same CDR3. The J gene is TRBJ1-3, the V gene TRBV9; the D is unclear. Per the germline V gene, CDR1 is SGDLS and CDR2 is YYNGEE. This CDR3 is 15 amino acids long. V was trimmed by 2 bases and J by 0 bases, leaving 9 bases between them. The CDR3 region has the DNA TGTGCCAGCAGCGTTGGCCAAAGCTCTGGAAACACCATATATTTT. This encodes CASSVGQSSGNTIYF. The entire variable domain, with the rest obtained from reference TRBV9 and TRBJ1-3, is as follows: DSGVTQTPKHLITATGQRVTLRCSPRSGDLSVYWYQQSLDQGLQFLIQYYNGEERAKGNILERFSAQQFPDLHSELNLSSLELGDSALYFCASSVGQSSGNTIYFGEGSWLTVV.

This chain uses TRBV28 with TRBJ2-3; TRBD2 matches 7 bases. Trimming cost V 7 bases and J 4 bases; bases outside gene matches: 5. The length of the CDR3 is 13 residues. In germline, CDR1 is MDHEN, CDR2 SYDVKM. CDR3: CASTLGLADTQYF. The CDR3 DNA reads as TGTGCCAGCACCCTAGGACTAGCAGATACGCAGTATTTT. The full variable domain, with the rest looked up from reference TRBV28 and TRBJ2-3, is DVKVTQSSRYLVKRTGEKVFLECVQDMDHENMFWYRQDPGLGLRLIYFSYDVKMKEKGDIPEGYSVSREKKERFSLILESASTNQTSMYLCASTLGLADTQYFGPGTRLTVL.

The rearrangement links TRBV6-1 to TRBJ2-7, with a possible D match to TRBD1 (7 bases). The CDR3 totals 13 residues. V dropped 3 bases and J dropped 3 bases, with 9 bases sitting between them. Looked up from germline, CDR1 is MNHNS and CDR2 is SASEGT. In DNA form, the CDR3 reads TGTGCCAGCAGTGAGCGGGACAGCTACGAGCAGTACTTC. Translated: CASSERDSYEQYF.

The CDR3: CASSPVQAARETQYF. The CDR3 nucleotides are TGTGCCAGCAGCCCCGTACAGGCGGCTCGAGAGACCCAGTACTTC. This sequence joins TRBV7-2 and TRBJ2-5; D perhaps matches TRBD1 (5 bases). The CDR3 runs 15 residues. V dropped 5 bases and J dropped 4 bases, with 17 bases sitting between them. Germline CDR1 SGHTA, CDR2 FQGNSA.

The rearrangement joins TRBV6-5 to TRBJ2-7; 10 nucleotides agree with TRBD2. Germline CDR1 MNHEY, CDR2 SVGAGI. The ends lost 3 bases at V and 7 bases at J; junction bases unmatched: 9. The CDR3 has 15 residues. The CDR3 sequence is CASSYSAGGPGEQYF. In nucleotides, the CDR3 is TGTGCCAGCAGTTATTCAGCGGGAGGGCCAGGTGAGCAGTACTTC.

This clone came up a few times. V gene TRBV7-9 combines with J gene TRBJ1-2; TRBD1 matches 7 bases. With V trimmed by 5 bases and J by 7 bases, 4 bases remained unmatched. There are 12 residues in the CDR3. Per germline, CDR1 SEHNR and CDR2 FQNEAQ (reference sequence). CDR3 nucleotide sequence: TGTGCCAGCAGCAGTAACAGGGGTGGCTACACCTTC. This sequence encodes CASSSNRGGYTF.

The chain recombines TRBV19 with TRBJ2-2, with 11 bases identical to TRBD2. CDR3 length: 22 residues. From germline, CDR1 is LNHDA and CDR2 SQIVND (reference sequence). The ends lost 2 bases at V and 4 bases at J; junction bases unmatched: 21. The chain's CDR3 is CASSIPLGLAGGSPRGTGELFF. In DNA form, the CDR3 reads TGTGCCAGTAGTATACCGTTGGGGCTAGCGGGGGGATCCCCTCGGGGCACCGGGGAGCTGTTTTTT.

This chain connects TRBV7-9 to TRBJ2-2; 8 bases align to TRBD2. Germline V gene sequence: CDR1 SEHNR, CDR2 FQNEAQ (reference sequence). CDR3 size: 15 residues. V lost 4 bases to trimming and J lost 5 bases; unmatched junction nucleotides: 6. Here the CDR3 reads CASSSGLAFTGELFF. Here the CDR3 DNA reads TGTGCCAGCAGCTCCGGACTAGCCTTTACCGGGGAGCTGTTTTTT.

The chain combines TRBV28 with TRBJ2-2, with TRBD1 identical over 10 bases. Trimming removed 5 bases from V and 3 bases from J; junction bases left unmatched: 6. The CDR3 is 16 residues long. Germline loops: CDR1 MDHEN, CDR2 SYDVKM. In nucleotides, the CDR3 is TGTGCCAGCAGTGAAGACGGGACAGGGGACACCGGGGAGCTGTTTTTT. Translation gives CASSEDGTGDTGELFF.

This chain uses TRBV3-1 (or the pseudogene TRBV3-2) with TRBJ2-1, with TRBD2 identical over 8 bases. The CDR3 runs 18 residues. The trim removed 6 bases at V and 9 bases at J, leaving 22 bases unmatched. Germline lookup yields CDR1 LGHDT and CDR2 YNNKEL (reference sequence). The CDR3 is CASSPKGFGGALVREQFF. CDR3 DNA: TGTGCCAGCAGTCCTAAAGGCTTCGGGGGGGCTCTTGTCCGTGAGCAGTTCTTC.

The J gene is TRBJ1-2, the V gene TRBV5-4, with TRBD1 matching 7 bases. V was pared by 3 bases and J by 4 bases, with 12 bases of the junction left unmatched. CDR1 is SGHNT, CDR2 YYREEE, per germline (reference sequence). The CDR3 spans 16 residues. The CDR3 protein is CASSSNRGTVLYGYTF. For the CDR3, the DNA is TGTGCCAGCAGCTCAAATCGGGGGACAGTTCTCTATGGCTACACCTTC. Filled out from reference TRBV5-4 and TRBJ1-2, the complete variable domain reads ETGVTQSPTHLIKTRGQQVTLRCSSQSGHNTVSWYQQALGQGPQFIFQYYREEENGRGNFPPRFSGLQFPNYSSELNVNALELDDSALYLCASSSNRGTVLYGYTFGSGTRLTVV.

The J gene is TRBJ1-1, the V gene TRBV29-1, with D maybe TRBD1 (5 bases). This CDR3 is built from 12 residues. Germline V lookup: CDR1 SQVTM, CDR2 ANQGSEA. V was shortened by 8 bases and J by 4 bases, with 14 bases between the two germline ends. This CDR3 is CSFQDGGTEAFF. The DNA for the CDR3 is TGCAGCTTCCAGGACGGGGGCACTGAAGCTTTCTTT.

The chain is built from TRBV19 and TRBJ2-5; possibly TRBD1 for D (6 bases). The CDR3 contains 14 residues. V gave up 3 bases and J gave up 9 bases, with 17 bases separating them. Per germline, CDR1 LNHDA and CDR2 SQIVND (reference sequence). CDR3 residues: CASSIVLAGEAQYF. The DNA of the CDR3 is TGTGCCAGTAGTATTGTTTTGGCAGGGGAAGCCCAGTACTTC.

The chain combines TRBV6-5 with TRBJ1-6, with D maybe TRBD1 (5 bases). V dropped 4 bases and J dropped 0 bases, with 10 bases sitting between them. The CDR3 spans 16 residues. CDR1 and CDR2 from the germline V gene are MNHEY and SVGAGI. CDR3 amino acids: CASSLRGNSYNSPLHF. The CDR3, as DNA: TGTGCCAGCAGTTTAAGGGGCAACTCCTATAATTCACCCCTCCACTTT.

The rearrangement uses TRBV19 and TRBJ1-6; D possibly corresponds to TRBD1 (6 bases). The CDR3 has 16 residues. Looked up from germline, CDR1 is LNHDA and CDR2 is SQIVND (reference sequence). Trimming pared 5 bases from V and 12 bases from J, leaving 23 bases between. The CDR3 region has the DNA TGTGCCAGTAGTCCCGTGGAGTGGGGGCGACTTCTACCCCTCCACTTT. Translation: CASSPVEWGRLLPLHF.

The chain employs TRBV2 and TRBJ2-2, with 7 bases fitting TRBD1. Germline CDR1 reads SNHLY; CDR2 reads FYNNEI. The CDR3 runs 15 residues. J was trimmed by 3 bases and V by 5 bases; bases with no gene match: 6. The CDR3 loop is CASSWTGEDTGELFF. The CDR3 coding sequence is TGTGCCAGCAGTTGGACAGGCGAGGACACCGGGGAGCTGTTTTTT.

This chain connects TRBV9 to TRBJ2-1; 14 bases are shared with TRBD2. CDR3 length equals 18 residues. Germline assignment: CDR1 SGDLS and CDR2 YYNGEE. With 4 bases clipped from V and 4 bases from J, the junction kept 10 bases outside the gene matches. Here the CDR3 reads CASSRGLAGGLSYNEQFF. CDR3 coding DNA: TGTGCCAGCAGCCGAGGACTAGCGGGAGGCCTAAGTTACAATGAGCAGTTCTTC.

The rearrangement uses TRBV7-6 and TRBJ2-5; the D gene is possibly TRBD1 (5 bases). The CDR3 runs to 14 residues. V was pared by 1 base and J by 5 bases, with 11 bases between. From germline, CDR1 is SGHVS and CDR2 FNYEAQ. CDR3 sequence: CASSLVQVGETQYF. As DNA, the CDR3 is TGTGCCAGCAGCTTAGTACAGGTTGGGGAGACCCAGTACTTC. Variable domain in full (rest from reference TRBV7-6 and TRBJ2-5): GAGVSQSPRYKVTKRGQDVALRCDPISGHVSLYWYRQALGQGPEFLTYFNYEAQQDKSGLPNDRFSAERPEGSISTLTIQRTEQRDSAMYRCASSLVQVGETQYFGPGTRLLVL.

The V and J genes are TRBV19 and TRBJ2-7; TRBD1 agrees at 7 bases. Germline V gene lookup returns CDR1 LNHDA and CDR2 SQIVND (reference sequence). CDR3 length: 13 amino acids. Trimming cost V 6 bases and J 5 bases; bases outside gene matches: 7. The DNA for the CDR3 is TGTGCCAGTAGAAGACAGGGTATGGACGAGCAGTACTTC. It codes for CASRRQGMDEQYF.

The CDR3 here is CASQRQGGEKLFF. As DNA, the CDR3 is TGTGCCTCCCAACGGCAGGGGGGCGAAAAACTGTTTTTT. The chain joins TRBV30 to TRBJ1-4, with 7 bases that match TRBD1. The CDR3 has 13 residues. CDR1 and CDR2 (germline): GTSNPN, SVGIG (reference sequence). Unmatched junction bases numbered 10, after V lost 7 bases and J lost 8 bases.

The rearrangement links TRBV11-2 to TRBJ1-5; the D is unclear. The V end lost 4 bases, the J end lost 3 bases, and 7 bases lay between the germline ends. Germline CDR1 is SGHAT and CDR2 is FQNNGV. The CDR3 is 13 residues long. The CDR3 coding sequence is TGTGCCAGCAGCTCAAACTTCAATCAGCCCCAGCATTTT. This gives the protein CASSSNFNQPQHF.

The genes are TRBV7-8 and TRBJ2-1, with 15 bases fitting TRBD2. Germline V lookup: CDR1 SGHVS, CDR2 FQNEAQ. The CDR3 loop spans 19 amino acids. The ends lost 2 bases at V and 0 bases at J; junction bases unmatched: 5. The CDR3: CASSLRGLAGGVSYNEQFF. CDR3 nucleotide sequence: TGTGCCAGCAGCTTACGCGGACTAGCGGGAGGGGTCTCCTACAATGAGCAGTTCTTC.

The chain combines TRBV12-3 or TRBV12-4 with TRBJ1-1; unclear D gene. The V and J ends lost 5 bases and 5 bases respectively, with 6 bases between them. The CDR3 runs to 11 residues. The CDR3 region has the DNA TGTGCCAGCAGTGAGAGGACTGAAGCTTTCTTT. Encoded protein: CASSERTEAFF.

The chain is built from TRBV9 and TRBJ2-5; 12 bases line up with TRBD2. In germline, CDR1 is SGDLS, CDR2 YYNGEE. There are 16 residues in the CDR3. With V trimmed by 4 bases and J by 4 bases, 8 bases remained unmatched. CDR3: CASSTGLAGNRETQYF. Here the CDR3 DNA reads TGTGCCAGCAGCACTGGACTAGCGGGAAATCGAGAGACCCAGTACTTC.